The entry below describes one T cell receptor beta chain. This clonotype was picked up many times. What antigen it recognizes has not been identified. Base qualities are not provided; no much larger clone lies one nucleotide away. All donors were healthy Caucasians. Three pairs of female monozygotic twins, all aged roughly 18 to 29 years, made up the twin cohort. The RNA used for TCR libraries was isolated from peripheral blood mononuclear cells. Measured from the cysteine to the phenylalanine, the CDR3 is 14 residues long. Only the CDR3 part of the read is kept: 42 bases, read in frame from the first base. V is pared back by 8 bases and J by 2 bases, with 13 bases lying between the germline termini. According to the germline V gene (reference sequence), CDR1 reads LNHNV and CDR2 reads YYDKDF. Receptor libraries were prepared by 5' RACE. The instrument given in TCRdb is Illumina HiSeq 2000. A universal primer binding site was added through template switching, and the final cDNA carried a unique molecular identifier so that TCR cDNA molecules could be counted accurately. Specific primers in the conserved constant-segment region were used to synthesize first-strand cDNA for TCR alpha and beta chains. To control for contamination, each cDNA library was double barcoded with a SMART-Mk sample barcode plus Illumina barcodes. Two successive PCR steps introduced TruSeq adapter sequences along with Illumina sample barcodes. TCR alpha and beta cDNA libraries were sequenced on the Illumina HiSeq platform with custom primers. Per the authors' processing: MiGEC processed the raw reads to extract unique molecular identifiers, while MiXCR was used to determine the CDR3 positions. Recombination models were inferred per individual with the repgenHMM and IGoR tools using an EM algorithm. The analysis of shared clonotypes was done with the tcR package in R, with sharing normalized by the product of cloneset sizes. To study raw recombination without the effects of thymic and clonal selection, out-of-frame nonproductive sequences were analyzed. TCRdb cleaned the public reads at Q25 with fastp, built clones with MiXCR and kept in-frame beta chains. Duplicate CDR3 protein sequences are folded into a single record with the most common DNA and genes. None of the V and J calls come from the authors' own analysis; TCRdb made them. Here the sample has roughly 750,000 distinct CDR3 sequences; 21% occur a single time. The leading ten clones occupy 4% to 5.5% of the sample.

The source of the sample is a study of identical twins (TCRdb year 2016). General notes on the study: To test whether fetal clonotypes persist, the study used deep sequencing on TCR alpha and beta repertoires from monozygotic twins, unrelated adults of various ages, and cord blood. Replicate twin experiments were performed at different times using different library preparation protocols to rule out contamination.

Study-wide conclusions, independent of this receptor: Because the same donors could not be followed over many years, the conclusions depended on cross-sectional statistical analysis. Abundant cord blood beta clonotypes carried fewer insertions; young adult naive repertoires showed a weaker similar trend, while memory repertoires showed none. Zero-insertion analyses could be partly confounded by invariant T cells such as MAIT and iNKT, although diverse VJ usage argued against such confounding for most clonotypes. Out-of-frame TCR alpha sharing in monozygotic twins was systematically underestimated by recombination models, whereas sharing between unrelated individuals was in agreement with the recombination models. Compared with coincidental sharing between unrelated individuals, out-of-frame TCR alpha sequences shared between twins showed an excess of sequences with low generation probability. Excess twin sharing in beta out-of-frame sequences was weaker because fewer shared sequences lowered the signal-to-noise ratio.

These same data were also listed under a study on T cells expressing NK-cell markers. The second investigation adds: Fewer than ten donors provided sorted CD3+CD56+NKG2C+, CD3+CD56+NKG2C- and CD3+CD56-NKG2C+ T-cell subsets, whose TCR beta-chain repertoires were profiled. Of the eight sequenced donors, seven were found to be HCMV-seropositive and one was found to be HCMV-seronegative. To restrict sorting to alphabetaTCR-expressing T cells, an anti-gammadeltaTCR antibody was added in several experiments. In roughly six donors, the dominant CD3+CD56+NKG2C+ clonotypes ranked among the top 10 CD8+ clonotypes, making up roughly 1.0-7.5% of CD8+ T cells. Those dominant clonotypes were again the most abundant among CD3+CD56-NKG2C+ cells in a handful of donors, at about 25-65%. It remained unclear whether the expanded NKG2C-expressing T cell clones were specific for HCMV antigens. The study sequenced eight donors, all healthy volunteers chosen at random: three men and five women. To determine HCMV serostatus, a commercial ELISA kit was used to detect HCMV-specific IgG in serum. For a handful of donors, unsorted PBMC were also used to sequence bulk peripheral blood T-cell repertoires. MIGEC was used to demultiplex reads and group the reads by UMI, and MiTCR was used to assemble and quantify clonotypes. Only TCR cDNA sequences supported by at least two reads were kept to exclude erroneous sequences. The tcR package was used for downstream repertoire analysis, and clonotypes were matched between fractions using CDR3 nucleotide sequence together with V segment. VDJmatch was used to annotate antigen specificity against VDJdb, with one amino acid substitution in CDR3 permitted.

Material: PBMCs. This TCR was sampled from a woman in her late teens or twenties in good health. The chain couples TRBV15 to TRBJ1-5, and TRBD1 may be the D gene, going by 5 matching bases. The CDR3 region reads CATPRDSCNQPQHF. The sequenced DNA is TGTGCCACCCCACGAGACAGTTGCAATCAGCCCCAGCATTTT. With the portions outside the CDR3 filled from the reference TRBV15 and TRBJ1-5 genes, the complete variable region becomes DAMVIQNPRYQVTQFGKPVTLSCSQTLNHNVMYWYQQKSSQAPKLLFHYYDKDFNNEADTPDNFQSRRPNTSFCFLDIRSPGLGDTAMYLCATPRDSCNQPQHFGDGTRLSIL.